This TCR beta chain is drawn from a study of blood T cell repertoires in COVID-19. The protocol was immunoSEQ multiplex PCR, while the TCRdb copy is restricted to in-frame clones and leaves out a portion. The sample carries roughly 200,000 clones, roughly nine tenths recorded once. CDR1 is KGHSH, CDR2 LQKENI, per germline. The V and J ends lost 2 bases and 7 bases respectively, with 6 bases between them. CDR3 length equals 13 residues. The TCR was taken from a woman aged 25 to 39 with acute COVID-19. This sequence joins TRBV18 and TRBJ1-6; no reliable D call. Material for sequencing was PBMCs or T cells enriched from blood (not recorded which). CDR3 sequence reads: CASSPDQNSPLHF. CDR3 DNA sequence: TGTGCCAGCTCACCAGATCAGAATTCACCCCTCCACTTT.